The 20 T cell receptor beta chains below were found in one sample sequenced in a study of cytomegalovirus exposure and HLA in healthy donors. A multiplex PCR was run with 60 Vbeta primers and 13 Jbeta primers. Sequencing used immunoSEQ multiplex PCR; TCRdb keeps in-frame clones, though not all of them. The sample shows 150,000 to 200,000 clones, 75% to 90% of them seen only once. The specimen was PBMCs. The source of these receptors is a boy aged 2 to 10 in good health and CMV-seronegative.

As for this clone: The junction differs from germline at one of its ends, possibly a read error. The same CDR3 can be traced to other DNA sequences in this sample. As DNA, the CDR3 is TGTGCCAGCAGCTTGGTTGGGGTAGGGGGCACGGATACGCAGTATTTT. Translating it yields CASSLVGVGGTDTQYF. This chain connects TRBV5-6 to TRBJ2-3, with 7 bases matching TRBD1. Germline V gene lookup returns CDR1 SGHDT and CDR2 YYEEEE. The length of the CDR3 is 16 residues. The full variable domain, completed using reference TRBV5-6 and TRBJ2-3, is DAGVTQSPTHLIKTRGQQVTLRCSPKSGHDTVSWYQQALGQGPQFIFQYYEEEERQRGNFPDRFSGHQFPNYSSELNVNALLLGDSALYLCASSLVGVGGTDTQYFGPGTRLTVL.

This clone has only a few counts. The CDR3 loop is CASSFPGQAGSPLHF. CDR3 in DNA: TGTGCCAGCAGCTTCCCGGGACAGGCGGGTTCACCCCTCCACTTT. The chain uses TRBV5-5 and TRBJ1-6, with 8 bases lining up with TRBD1. CDR3 length equals 15 residues. Per germline, CDR1 SGHKS and CDR2 YYEKEE (reference sequence). J was trimmed by 9 bases and V by 2 bases; bases with no gene match: 7. The full variable domain, rest sourced from reference TRBV5-5 and TRBJ1-6, is DAGVTQSPTHLIKTRGQQVTLRCSPISGHKSVSWYQQVLGQGPQFIFQYYEKEERGRGNFPDRFSARQFPNYSSELNVNALLLGDSALYLCASSFPGQAGSPLHFGNGTRLTVT.

This chain uses TRBV7-2 with TRBJ1-5, with 9 nucleotides matching TRBD1. The CDR3 spans 15 residues. In germline, CDR1 is SGHTA, CDR2 FQGNSA. The J segment lost 6 bases and the V segment lost 5 bases, leaving 8 bases of the junction unmatched. The CDR3 DNA reads TGTGCCAGCAGCACCACCGGGACAGGGAGTCAGCCCCAGCATTTT. It translates to CASSTTGTGSQPQHF. The variable domain in full, with the rest retrieved from reference TRBV7-2 and TRBJ1-5, is GAGVSQSPSNKVTEKGKDVELRCDPISGHTALYWYRQSLGQGLEFLIYFQGNSAPDKSGLPSDRFSAERTGGSVSTLTIQRTQQEDSAVYLCASSTTGTGSQPQHFGDGTRLSIL.

CDR3 loop: CASRPLGTGGGYGYTF. In DNA, the CDR3 is TGTGCCAGCAGGCCCTTGGGGACAGGGGGAGGCTATGGCTACACCTTC. The chain recombines TRBV6-6 with TRBJ1-2; the match to TRBD1 covers 11 bases. After removal of 6 bases from V and 4 bases from J, the junction contained 10 bases not matched to a gene. Germline V gene sequence: CDR1 MNHNY, CDR2 SVGAGI (reference sequence). The length of the CDR3 is 16 residues.

The chain has TRBV6-6 and TRBJ2-4; TRBD2 matches 14 bases. The CDR3 is made up of 16 amino acids. With 0 bases clipped from V and 9 bases from J, the junction kept 4 bases outside the gene matches. The germline gives CDR1 MNHNY, CDR2 SVGAGI (reference sequence). CDR3 nucleotide sequence: TGTGCCAGCAGTTACTCGACTAGCGGGGGGGCGGCCATTCAGTACTTC. It specifies CASSYSTSGGAAIQYF.

The V gene is TRBV18, the J gene TRBJ1-2; maybe TRBD1 (6 bases). The CDR3 runs 14 residues. V dropped 2 bases and J dropped 6 bases, with 13 bases sitting between them. Looked up from germline, CDR1 is KGHSH and CDR2 is LQKENI. In DNA, the CDR3 is TGTGCCAGCTCACCAAACGGGCCAGGGGATGGCTACACCTTC. Protein: CASSPNGPGDGYTF.

This clone was counted between two and nine times. This chain connects TRBV5-6 to TRBJ2-3, with TRBD1 identical over 7 bases. This CDR3 region has 16 residues. The V gene's germline CDR1 is SGHDT and CDR2 YYEEEE. The ends lost 0 bases at V and 1 base at J; junction bases unmatched: 5. Written as DNA, the CDR3 is TGTGCCAGCAGCTTGGTGGCTGGGACAGGCACAGATACGCAGTATTTT. Its translation: CASSLVAGTGTDTQYF.

The chain recombines TRBV6-1 with TRBJ1-4; no reliable D call. The CDR3 loop spans 13 amino acids. Germline-derived CDR1 and CDR2 are MNHNS and SASEGT. V shed 3 bases and J shed 8 bases, with 10 bases lying between them. CDR3 DNA: TGTGCCAGCAGTGATATCCACCGGGAAAAACTGTTTTTT. Its protein is CASSDIHREKLFF.

This chain connects TRBV6-1 to TRBJ1-2; tentatively, D is TRBD1 (5 bases). V shed 4 bases and J shed 6 bases, with 6 bases lying between them. This CDR3 is 11 amino acids long. Germline V lookup: CDR1 MNHNS, CDR2 SASEGT. CDR3 amino acids: CASSVRDGYTF. As DNA, the CDR3 is TGTGCCAGCAGTGTCAGGGATGGCTACACCTTC.

The chain combines TRBV4-3 with TRBJ1-2; 7 bases align to TRBD1. Losses at the gene ends were 3 bases for V and 2 bases for J; bases not matched to a gene: 15. This CDR3 comprises 18 residues. The germline CDR1 and CDR2 sequences are LGHNA and YSLEER. The CDR3 nucleotides read TGCGCCAGCAGCCACCCGAAGACCGGGACAGCCGAAAACTATGGCTACACCTTC. Its protein is CASSHPKTGTAENYGYTF.

This sequence joins TRBV19 and TRBJ2-5; no clear D gene. The last part of the DNA fits TRBJ2-7 better; the J call may be wrong. The CDR3 covers 11 residues. CDR1 is LNHDA and CDR2 is SQIVND in the germline V gene (reference sequence). In DNA, the CDR3 is TGTGCCAGTAGTACAGGCAACGAGCAGTACTTC. This gives the protein CASSTGNEQYF.

The chain joins TRBV25-1 to TRBJ1-1; D remains unclear. The germline CDR1 and CDR2 sequences are MGHDK and SYGVNS. This CDR3 is built from 12 residues. Deletions cut 6 bases from V and 5 bases from J, with 10 bases between. The CDR3 bases are TGTGCCAGCAGGAGCGAGGGAACTGAAGCTTTCTTT. This codes for CASRSEGTEAFF.

This sequence joins TRBV5-5 and TRBJ1-2; D uncertain. Trimming stripped 2 bases from V and 1 base from J, with 9 bases between. This CDR3 region has 14 residues. Germline V CDR1 and CDR2: SGHKS, YYEKEE (reference sequence). The CDR3: CASSLVGVNYGYTF. DNA of the CDR3: TGTGCCAGCAGCTTAGTGGGAGTTAACTATGGCTACACCTTC. The full variable domain, completed using reference TRBV5-5 and TRBJ1-2, is DAGVTQSPTHLIKTRGQQVTLRCSPISGHKSVSWYQQVLGQGPQFIFQYYEKEERGRGNFPDRFSARQFPNYSSELNVNALLLGDSALYLCASSLVGVNYGYTFGSGTRLTVV.

This clone was recorded once. This chain connects TRBV6-5 to TRBJ1-1; TRBD1 agrees at 7 bases. From germline, CDR1 is MNHEY and CDR2 SVGAGI. After removal of 6 bases from V and 5 bases from J, the junction contained 9 bases not matched to a gene. The length of the CDR3 is 14 residues. The CDR3 DNA reads as TGTGCCAGCAGAGCCGACAGGGCAGGAACTGAAGCTTTCTTT. It is translated as CASRADRAGTEAFF.

J is TRBJ1-5 and V is TRBV30, with TRBD1 as a possible D gene (6 bases). Germline CDR1 is GTSNPN and CDR2 is SVGIG (reference sequence). V was trimmed by 5 bases and J by 7 bases, leaving 12 bases between them. The CDR3 contains 12 residues. CDR3 in amino acids: CAWGQPPQPQHF. The CDR3 DNA is TGTGCCTGGGGACAGCCTCCCCAGCCCCAGCATTTT.

The V gene is TRBV6-5, the J gene TRBJ2-5; D perhaps matches TRBD2 (6 bases). The CDR3 is 13 residues long. The germline V gene encodes CDR1 MNHEY and CDR2 SVGAGI. V was cut by 7 bases and J by 2 bases, with 11 bases left in between. The CDR3 here is CASTRGLQETQYF. The CDR3 bases are TGTGCCAGCACGAGGGGACTGCAAGAGACCCAGTACTTC.

The chain joins TRBV6-1 to TRBJ1-2; 9 bases fit TRBD1. This CDR3 comprises 14 residues. Germline values: CDR1 MNHNS, CDR2 SASEGT. With V trimmed by 6 bases and J by 1 base, 3 bases remained unmatched. CDR3 nucleotide sequence: TGTGCCAGCAGAATGGACAGGGGTAACTATGGCTACACCTTC. Residues: CASRMDRGNYGYTF.

The rearrangement uses TRBV6-5 and TRBJ2-7, with D tentatively TRBD2 (6 bases). The CDR3 has 16 amino acids. V shed 2 bases and J shed 0 bases, with 14 bases lying between them. Germline values: CDR1 MNHEY, CDR2 SVGAGI. CDR3 in amino acids: CASSYPPDGSSYEQYF. In DNA, the CDR3 is TGTGCCAGCAGTTACCCCCCCGACGGGAGCTCCTACGAGCAGTACTTC.

This chain uses TRBV5-6 with TRBJ2-5; 12 bases agree with TRBD2. This CDR3 is 17 amino acids long. After removal of 4 bases from V and 3 bases from J, the junction contained 10 bases not matched to a gene. Germline V gene data show CDR1 as SGHDT and CDR2 as YYEEEE. CDR3 loop: CASSPRGTSGPKETQYF. The CDR3 DNA sequence: TGTGCCAGCAGCCCTAGGGGGACTAGCGGGCCAAAAGAGACCCAGTACTTC. Variable domain in full (rest from reference TRBV5-6 and TRBJ2-5): DAGVTQSPTHLIKTRGQQVTLRCSPKSGHDTVSWYQQALGQGPQFIFQYYEEEERQRGNFPDRFSGHQFPNYSSELNVNALLLGDSALYLCASSPRGTSGPKETQYFGPGTRLLVL.

The rearrangement uses TRBV12-5 and TRBJ1-6; 9 bases map to TRBD1. The CDR3 spans 16 residues. Unmatched junction bases numbered 6, after V lost 2 bases and J lost 7 bases. Germline assignment: CDR1 LGHNT and CDR2 FRNRAP. CDR3 nucleotide sequence: TGTGCTAGTGGTTTGCAGGCCGGGACAGGGAATTCACCCCTCCACTTT. Its protein is CASGLQAGTGNSPLHF.